The rows below give T cell receptor beta chains drawn from one sample of a study of blood T cell repertoires in COVID-19. This table comes from immunoSEQ multiplex PCR, and its TCRdb copy is limited to in-frame clones, with some not included. Of more than 300,000 clones in the sample, around 88% were seen once. Sequencing was done on a sample of peripheral blood. All receptors derive from a woman aged 30 to 39 with COVID-19, enrolled during active disease. Each CDR3 is given with its conserved first and last residue. Each record gives: V gene, D gene, J gene, CDR3 protein. The D gene is left open where the match is weak.

>TRBV4-1|.|TRBJ2-7
CASSHIASGRSGSYEQYF
>TRBV5-5|.|TRBJ2-7
CASSLGPGEYEQYF
>TRBV4-3|TRBD2|TRBJ2-1
CASSQDSGAGGGYEQFF
>TRBV7-9|TRBD1|TRBJ2-7
CASTKGASPSGEQYF
>TRBV6-5|.|TRBJ1-1
CASSLTGNTEAFF
>TRBV14|.|TRBJ1-3
CASSPLGATGNTIYF
>TRBV18|.|TRBJ1-3
CASSKQGGNTIYF
>TRBV10-3|TRBD1|TRBJ1-2
CAISEEGAGYTF
>TRBV5-1|.|TRBJ2-1
CASSLGQSYNEQFF
>TRBV6-4|.|TRBJ1-3
CASSEDTSPGNTIYF
>TRBV5-6|.|TRBJ2-3
CASRGADTQYF
>TRBV2|TRBD1|TRBJ2-3
CASSVQGADFISTDTQYF
>TRBV4-2|TRBD1|TRBJ2-7
CASSQDPQGPSISYEQYF
>TRBV27|.|TRBJ2-5
CASSLAGGETQYF
>TRBV19|.|TRBJ1-5
CASSISPLRAGGHQPQHF
>TRBV28|TRBD2|TRBJ2-1
CASSPQRGRSYNEQFF
>TRBV5-5|TRBD1|TRBJ1-2
CASSLAAGGDYGYTF
>TRBV4-1|TRBD1|TRBJ2-7
CASSQGTGTYEQYF
>TRBV5-1|.|TRBJ1-1
CASSFGARAEAFF
>TRBV4-1|.|TRBJ1-2
CASSQGYSGAYGYTF
>TRBV6-5|.|TRBJ1-1
CASSHSRGEAFF
>TRBV5-1|.|TRBJ1-4
CASSSAIGGNEKLFF
>TRBV28|TRBD2|TRBJ2-1
CASSLYGQRGGPQFF
>TRBV10-1|.|TRBJ1-6
CASKARENSPLHF
>TRBV19|.|TRBJ1-5
CASRVRGGSQPQHF
>TRBV19|.|TRBJ1-2
CASSAQGRDGYTF
>TRBV4-2|.|TRBJ1-6
CASSQVGVVGNSPLHF
>TRBV10-3|.|TRBJ1-5
CAIKLQGNQPQHF
>TRBV9|.|TRBJ2-2
CASSVLYTGELFF
>TRBV11-2|.|TRBJ1-1
CASSLVLGTEAFF
>TRBV4-2|TRBD1|TRBJ2-7
CASSQERQGSSYEQYF
>TRBV5-1|.|TRBJ2-2
CASSLSVEYTGELFF
>TRBV4-3|.|TRBJ2-7
CASSQEQRAVHEQYF
>TRBV2|.|TRBJ1-5
CASSDTGSRGPQHF
>TRBV27|.|TRBJ2-2
CASQQAGMPTGELFF
>TRBV15|.|TRBJ2-5
CASTGEYGETQYF
>TRBV3-1/TRBV3-2|TRBD1|TRBJ2-5
CASSRRRGLETQYF
>TRBV10-3|TRBD1|TRBJ2-1
CAISSGTGNYNEQFF
>TRBV5-1|.|TRBJ1-1
CASRAGNTEAFF
>TRBV4-3|TRBD2|TRBJ2-2
CASSQGTGGMNTGELFF
>TRBV7-9|.|TRBJ1-2
CASSFEGDYGYTF
>TRBV7-9|.|TRBJ1-2
CASSPSGSYGYTF
>TRBV18|.|TRBJ1-1
CASSPLKALDAEAFF
>TRBV6-1|.|TRBJ1-5
CASSESGGLKPQHF
>TRBV11-3|.|TRBJ2-7
CASSAGTLGEQYF
>TRBV3-1/TRBV3-2|.|TRBJ2-4
CASRDTSKRNIQYF
>TRBV19|.|TRBJ1-1
CASSWGENTEAFF
>TRBV28|.|TRBJ1-2
CASSLDRLYGYTF
>TRBV12-3/TRBV12-4|TRBD2|TRBJ2-1
CASEIWGGNEQFF
>TRBV20-1|TRBD1|TRBJ1-4
CSASSGQVEKLFF
>TRBV5-6|.|TRBJ1-1
CASSLVFSGNTEAFF
>TRBV24-1|.|TRBJ2-1
CATGEGSPYNEQFF
>TRBV3-1/TRBV3-2|.|TRBJ1-2
CASSQDGAGYTF